This entry lists 25 T cell receptor beta chains sequenced from one sample in a study of blood T cell repertoires in COVID-19. Sequenced by immunoSEQ multiplex PCR; TCRdb stores in-frame clones only, minus some. The sample lists tens of thousands of clones, about 82% occurring once. Material for sequencing was peripheral blood. The receptors stem from a human donor in a cohort sampled during active COVID-19.

The chain recombines TRBV18 with TRBJ1-2, with 7 positions matching TRBD1. Germline lookup yields CDR1 KGHSH and CDR2 LQKENI. This CDR3 comprises 15 residues. J was trimmed by 4 bases and V by 1 base; bases with no gene match: 6. CDR3 nucleotide sequence: TGTGCCAGCTCACCACAAGGGGGCGTCCTCTATGGCTACACCTTC. Protein product: CASSPQGGVLYGYTF.

The chain joins TRBV9 to TRBJ1-2; D gene ambiguous. CDR1 is SGDLS, CDR2 YYNGEE, per germline. The V end was cut by 3 bases, the J end by 6 bases, with 27 bases between. The CDR3 spans 18 residues. This CDR3 is CASSESDSPGRPRDGYTF. In DNA, the CDR3 is TGTGCCAGCAGCGAGTCCGACTCCCCAGGCCGCCCGAGGGATGGCTACACCTTC.

The chain combines TRBV5-1 with TRBJ1-1; no reliable D call. Trimming pared 4 bases from V and 1 base from J, leaving 8 bases between. Germline V CDR1 and CDR2: SGHRS, YFSETQ. The CDR3 is 13 amino acids. In nucleotides, the CDR3 is TGCGCCAGCAGCACCCGGGGGAACACTGAAGCTTTCTTT. Amino acid sequence: CASSTRGNTEAFF.

This clone was detected only once. This chain links TRBV5-4 with TRBJ1-2, with D possibly TRBD1 on 6 matching bases. CDR1 and CDR2 (germline): SGHNT, YYREEE (reference sequence). The CDR3 is 15 residues long. Trimming took off 4 bases at V and 1 base at J, with 14 bases between the two ends. DNA for the CDR3: TGTGCCAGCAGCCCTGGAGGGGGGGATAACTATGGCTACACCTTC. Protein sequence: CASSPGGGDNYGYTF.

V gene TRBV19 combines with J gene TRBJ2-1; a weak D match, TRBD1 (5 bases). The CDR3 runs to 15 residues. V was pared by 3 bases and J by 2 bases, with 11 bases between. The V gene's germline CDR1 is LNHDA and CDR2 SQIVND (reference sequence). The CDR3 bases are TGTGCCAGTAGTATCTCCACAGGACCCTACAATGAGCAGTTCTTC. The encoded protein is CASSISTGPYNEQFF.

This CDR3 is CASSQEPRRGELFF. For the CDR3, the DNA is TGTGCCAGCAGCCAAGAACCCAGGAGGGGGGAGCTGTTTTTT. The rearrangement joins TRBV14 to TRBJ2-2, with TRBD2 as a possible D gene (5 bases). Germline assignment: CDR1 SGHDN and CDR2 FVKESK. Trimming took off 0 bases at V and 8 bases at J, with 10 bases between the two ends. The CDR3 spans 14 residues. The complete variable domain, with remaining parts taken from reference TRBV14 and TRBJ2-2, reads EAGVTQFPSHSVIEKGQTVTLRCDPISGHDNLYWYRRVMGKEIKFLLHFVKESKQDESGMPNNRFLAERTGGTYSTLKVQPAELEDSGVYFCASSQEPRRGELFFGEGSRLTVL.

This chain links TRBV6-2 or TRBV6-3 with TRBJ1-5; D perhaps matches TRBD1 (5 bases). Germline values: CDR1 MNHEY, CDR2 SVGEGT. V lost 6 bases to trimming and J lost 6 bases, with 15 bases between them. This CDR3 comprises 14 residues. The CDR3 DNA reads as TGTGCCAGCAGCGCAACGGGGGATGGTCAGCCCCAGCATTTT. Amino acids: CASSATGDGQPQHF.

The V and J genes are TRBV28 and TRBJ1-2; a weak D match, TRBD1 (6 bases). The CDR3 consists of 15 residues. Germline CDR1 MDHEN, CDR2 SYDVKM. Trimming took 7 bases from V and 6 from J, leaving 21 bases between them. The CDR3, as DNA: TGTGCCAGCACCTTCGGGACACCTCAGGACGATGGCTACACCTTC. Its translation: CASTFGTPQDDGYTF.

This rearrangement joins TRBV7-8 to TRBJ1-2; 9 nucleotides align to TRBD1. CDR3 size: 15 residues. Unmatched junction bases numbered 8, after V lost 5 bases and J lost 4 bases. CDR1 and CDR2 from the germline V gene are SGHVS and FQNEAQ. CDR3 in DNA: TGTGCCAGCAGCCCTAGGGACAGGGCCCTCTATGGCTACACCTTC. Translation: CASSPRDRALYGYTF.

V usage is TRBV19 and J usage is TRBJ1-5; D is unclear. The CDR3 contains 14 residues. V was shortened by 3 bases and J by 3 bases, with 9 bases between the two germline ends. From germline, CDR1 is LNHDA and CDR2 SQIVND (reference sequence). The CDR3 region is CASSIEGNNQPQHF. In DNA form, the CDR3 reads TGTGCCAGTAGTATCGAGGGCAACAATCAGCCCCAGCATTTT.

V and J are TRBV3-1 (or the pseudogene TRBV3-2) and TRBJ2-3; 8 bases agree with TRBD1. Germline-derived CDR1 and CDR2 are LGHDT and YNNKEL (reference sequence). CDR3 length equals 12 residues. With 5 bases clipped from V and 11 bases from J, the junction kept 6 bases outside the gene matches. As DNA, the CDR3 is TGTGCCAGCAGCTACCCCGGGACAGGGCAGTATTTT. Translated, it gives CASSYPGTGQYF.

The V call is TRBV13, the J call TRBJ2-5; TRBD2 might be the D (5 bases). CDR1 and CDR2 (germline): PRHDT, FYEKMQ (reference sequence). Trimming left V 4 bases short and J 3 bases short, with 15 bases between. The length of the CDR3 is 15 residues. CDR3 DNA: TGTGCCAGCAGCTATAGAGGAGCGGCGGAAGAGACCCAGTACTTC. It codes for CASSYRGAAEETQYF.

The chain joins TRBV19 to TRBJ1-6, with a weak D call TRBD1 (6 bases). Per the germline V gene, CDR1 is LNHDA and CDR2 is SQIVND (reference sequence). Trimming cost V 4 bases and J 7 bases, with 14 bases left between them. This CDR3 region has 15 residues. In DNA, the CDR3 is TGTGCCAGTAGTAGGCTACAGGGAGACAATTCACCCCTCCACTTT. It encodes CASSRLQGDNSPLHF.

The CDR3: CASSSGAYGYTF. The CDR3 region has the DNA TGTGCCAGCAGTTCGGGAGCGTACGGCTACACCTTC. V and J are TRBV12-3 or TRBV12-4 and TRBJ1-2; no clear D gene. This CDR3 comprises 12 residues. V was shortened by 4 bases and J by 8 bases, with 11 bases between the two germline ends.

The V gene is TRBV5-1, the J gene TRBJ1-1; the D is unclear. V lost 7 bases and J lost 0, with 10 bases in between. The CDR3 is 13 amino acids. Germline CDR1 reads SGHRS; CDR2 reads YFSETQ. CDR3 sequence reads: CASGRFMNTEAFF. The DNA for the CDR3 is TGCGCCAGCGGGAGGTTCATGAACACTGAAGCTTTCTTT.

V usage is TRBV6-5 and J usage is TRBJ2-5; 9 nucleotides align to TRBD2. After removal of 6 bases from V and 1 base from J, the junction contained 3 bases not matched to a gene. Germline loops: CDR1 MNHEY, CDR2 SVGAGI. The CDR3 extends over 14 amino acids. CDR3 coding DNA: TGTGCCAGCAGGCGACTAGCGGCCCAAGAGACCCAGTACTTC. Translation gives CASRRLAAQETQYF.

This clone came up once. CDR3 DNA sequence: TGTGCCAGCCCCCGGAATAGTGATAGCGGGAAGAGTGGGTACAATGAGCAGTTCTTC. Its translation is CASPRNSDSGKSGYNEQFF. The chain couples TRBV18 to TRBJ2-1, with 8 bases lining up with TRBD2. CDR3 size: 19 residues. Trimming cost V 8 bases and J 4 bases; bases outside gene matches: 22. Germline V gene data show CDR1 as KGHSH and CDR2 as LQKENI.

This chain connects TRBV7-3 to TRBJ2-2, with TRBD1 identical over 7 bases. The germline V gene encodes CDR1 SGHTA and CDR2 FQGTGA. V lost 4 bases to trimming and J lost 0 bases; unmatched junction nucleotides: 2. The CDR3 extends over 15 amino acids. This CDR3 is CASSSGQTNTGELFF. The CDR3 nucleotides are TGTGCCAGCAGCTCGGGACAGACGAACACCGGGGAGCTGTTTTTT. The entire variable domain, with the rest obtained from reference TRBV7-3 and TRBJ2-2, is as follows: GAGVSQTPSNKVTEKGKYVELRCDPISGHTALYWYRQSLGQGPEFLIYFQGTGAADDSGLPNDRFFAVRPEGSVSTLKIQRTERGDSAVYLCASSSGQTNTGELFFGEGSRLTVL.

V and J are TRBV10-3 and TRBJ2-3, with 7 bases fitting TRBD2. Trimming cost V 8 bases and J 0 bases; bases outside gene matches: 5. CDR3 length equals 14 residues. Germline CDR1 and CDR2: ENHRY and SYGVKD. Here the CDR3 DNA reads TGTGCCATCGGCGCGGGAGATAGCACAGATACGCAGTATTTT. As protein: CAIGAGDSTDTQYF.

V is TRBV11-2 and J is TRBJ2-7, with D uncertain. Germline values: CDR1 SGHAT, CDR2 FQNNGV. CDR3 size: 14 residues. V was trimmed by 3 bases and J by 1 base, leaving 10 bases between them. CDR3 in amino acids: CASSLLRSSYEQYF. CDR3 in DNA: TGTGCCAGCAGCTTGCTACGAAGTTCCTACGAGCAGTACTTC.

The chain employs TRBV6-6 and TRBJ2-7; 9 nucleotides agree with TRBD1. This CDR3 is 14 amino acids long. Germline CDR1 and CDR2: MNHNY and SVGAGI (reference sequence). J was trimmed by 6 bases and V by 6 bases; bases with no gene match: 9. In nucleotides, the CDR3 is TGTGCCAGCAGACAAACAGGGGGCGGCGGCGAGCAGTACTTC. Protein product: CASRQTGGGGEQYF.

This chain joins TRBV6-2 or TRBV6-3 and TRBJ1-2; 7 nucleotides line up with TRBD1. Germline V gene sequence: CDR1 MNHEY, CDR2 SVGEGT. V dropped 6 bases and J dropped 0; count of bases not matched to a gene: 7. CDR3 length equals 15 residues. In DNA, the CDR3 is TGTGCCAGCAGCATACAGGGGCGTCCTAACTATGGCTACACCTTC. It is translated as CASSIQGRPNYGYTF.

The rearrangement links TRBV4-1 to TRBJ2-1, with 14 bases aligning to TRBD2. This CDR3 is built from 18 residues. Germline V CDR1 and CDR2: MGHRA, YSYEKL. V trimming: 3 bases; J trimming: 6 bases; junction bases outside the gene matches: 10. CDR3 nucleotide sequence: TGCGCCAGCAGCCAGACACCGGGGACTAGCGGGAGACCCAATGAGCAGTTCTTC. Translated: CASSQTPGTSGRPNEQFF.

The rearrangement joins TRBV28 to TRBJ1-5; tentatively, D is TRBD1 (6 bases). V was pared by 4 bases and J by 6 bases, with 16 bases between. Germline assignment: CDR1 MDHEN and CDR2 SYDVKM. The CDR3 has 15 amino acids. CDR3: CASSSHRVWAQPQHF. The DNA of the CDR3 is TGTGCCAGCAGTTCTCACAGGGTTTGGGCTCAGCCCCAGCATTTT. The full variable domain, with the rest looked up from reference TRBV28 and TRBJ1-5, is DVKVTQSSRYLVKRTGEKVFLECVQDMDHENMFWYRQDPGLGLRLIYFSYDVKMKEKGDIPEGYSVSREKKERFSLILESASTNQTSMYLCASSSHRVWAQPQHFGDGTRLSIL.

The chain uses TRBV7-6 and TRBJ2-2; 9 nucleotides agree with TRBD1. This CDR3 has 17 residues. Germline loops: CDR1 SGHVS, CDR2 FNYEAQ. With 2 bases clipped from V and 1 base from J, the junction kept 5 bases outside the gene matches. CDR3 DNA sequence: TGTGCCAGCAGCTTACCTAAGGACAGGGGGAACACCGGGGAGCTGTTTTTT. Protein: CASSLPKDRGNTGELFF. The whole variable domain, filled in from reference TRBV7-6 and TRBJ2-2, reads GAGVSQSPRYKVTKRGQDVALRCDPISGHVSLYWYRQALGQGPEFLTYFNYEAQQDKSGLPNDRFSAERPEGSISTLTIQRTEQRDSAMYRCASSLPKDRGNTGELFFGEGSRLTVL.